This record concerns one T cell receptor (beta chain) sequence. Its antigen is undetermined. This record belongs to a study of cytomegalovirus exposure and HLA in healthy donors. CDR1 is MDHEN, CDR2 SYDVKM, per germline. The CDR3 length is 13 residues. V was pared by 10 bases and J by 4 bases, with 16 bases between. Sequenced by immunoSEQ multiplex PCR; TCRdb stores in-frame clones only, minus some. The sample holds 220,000 or so clones, 80% to 85% seen once. Study-wide findings and caveats: Most TCR sequences were uncommon, yet certain public TCRs appeared in many donors.

This chain connects TRBV28 to TRBJ1-2; D is unclear. This receptor was identified in a woman in her twenties or thirties in good health and CMV-seropositive. The sample comprised PBMCs. CDR3 nucleotides: TGTGCCATCTCTACCCGGGTCTCCTATGGCTACACCTTC. Amino acid sequence: CAISTRVSYGYTF.